This T cell receptor beta chain derives from a study of identical twins' blood T cells. TCRdb fed the 5' RACE reads into MiXCR, producing one record per CDR3 protein. The sample records 300,000 to 400,000 distinct CDR3 sequences, roughly 31% being singletons. There are 14 residues in the CDR3. Trimming took off 4 bases at V and 7 bases at J, with 14 bases between the two ends. Germline CDR1 SNHLY, CDR2 FYNNEI. This clonotype was seen a handful of times. Sequencing input: PBMCs. The receptor was derived from a woman aged 18-49 years in good health. The chain combines TRBV2 with TRBJ2-1, with D possibly matching TRBD2 (6 bases). CDR3 bases: TGTGCCAGCAGTGTCTTGGCTAGCGTGAATGAGCAGTTCTTC. Translating it yields CASSVLASVNEQFF. The variable domain in full, completed from reference TRBV2 and TRBJ2-1, reads EPEVTQTPSHQVTQMGQEVILRCVPISNHLYFYWYRQILGQKVEFLVSFYNNEISEKSEIFDDQFSVERPDGSNFTLKIRSTKLEDSAMYFCASSVLASVNEQFFGPGTRLTVL.